The clone carrying this TCR beta chain was detected only a few times. Its specificity is not known. Investigators profiled TCR beta VDJ and CDR3 from genomic DNA template. TCRdb ran MiXCR on the reads and lists one entry per CDR3 protein. Altogether 150,000 to 200,000 distinct CDR3 sequences are present, around 60% being singletons, with the ten largest covering 45%. This entry is derived from a study of CD8+CD57+ T cells in acquired aplastic anemia. Study at large: Healthy donors yielded roughly 11 million CD4+ cell reads on average. Study observations and caveats: There were over 25 CD8+ CDR3 sequences that occurred in both patients and controls. CD8+ Simpson's diversity in patients was not significantly different from that in controls.

Germline CDR1 reads SGHTA; CDR2 reads FQGTGA. V dropped 3 bases and J dropped 6; count of bases not matched to a gene: 7. The CDR3 loop spans 14 amino acids. The receptor's source is a human donor in good health. Source material: sorted CD4+, CD8+, or CD8+CD57+ T cells (not recorded which) from PBMCs. The chain joins TRBV7-3 to TRBJ2-7, with 8 bases matching TRBD1. In DNA form, the CDR3 reads TGTGCCAGCAGCTTGGGGACAGGCGGAATCGAGCAGTACTTC. Its translation: CASSLGTGGIEQYF.